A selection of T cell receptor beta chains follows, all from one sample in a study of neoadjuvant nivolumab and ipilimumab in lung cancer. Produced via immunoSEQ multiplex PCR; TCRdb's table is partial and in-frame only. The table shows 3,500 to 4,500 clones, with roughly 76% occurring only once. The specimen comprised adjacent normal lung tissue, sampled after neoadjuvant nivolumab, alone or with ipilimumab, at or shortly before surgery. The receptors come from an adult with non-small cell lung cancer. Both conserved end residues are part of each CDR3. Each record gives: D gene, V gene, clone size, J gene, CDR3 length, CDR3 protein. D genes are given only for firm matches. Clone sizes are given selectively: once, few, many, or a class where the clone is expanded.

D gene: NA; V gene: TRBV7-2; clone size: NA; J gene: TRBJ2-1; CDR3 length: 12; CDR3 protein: CASSLEGREQFF
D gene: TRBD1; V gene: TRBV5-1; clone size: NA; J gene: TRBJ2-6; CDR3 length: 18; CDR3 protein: CASSSTGTGALGANVLTF
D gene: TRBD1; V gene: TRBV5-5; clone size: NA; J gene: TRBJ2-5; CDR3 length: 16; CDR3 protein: CASSPNDRDFQETQYF
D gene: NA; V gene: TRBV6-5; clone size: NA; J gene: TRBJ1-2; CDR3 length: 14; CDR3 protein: CASSLKDSNYGYTF
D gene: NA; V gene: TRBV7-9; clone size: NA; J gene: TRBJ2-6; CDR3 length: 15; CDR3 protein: CASSRLRAGANVLTF
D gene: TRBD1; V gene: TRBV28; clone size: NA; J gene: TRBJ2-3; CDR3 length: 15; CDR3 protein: CASSFPGQGTDTQYF
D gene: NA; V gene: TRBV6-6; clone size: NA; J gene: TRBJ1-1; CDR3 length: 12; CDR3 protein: CASSKSDTEAFF
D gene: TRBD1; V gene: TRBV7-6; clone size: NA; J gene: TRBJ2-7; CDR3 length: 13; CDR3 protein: CASSWDRGDEQYF
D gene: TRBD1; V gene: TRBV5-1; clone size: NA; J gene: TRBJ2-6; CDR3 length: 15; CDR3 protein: CASSRDSQGANVLTF
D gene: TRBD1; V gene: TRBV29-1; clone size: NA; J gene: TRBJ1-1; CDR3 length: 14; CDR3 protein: CSVDRGLMNTEAFF
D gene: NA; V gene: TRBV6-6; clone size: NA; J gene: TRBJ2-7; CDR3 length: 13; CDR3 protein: CASSLPAPYEQYF
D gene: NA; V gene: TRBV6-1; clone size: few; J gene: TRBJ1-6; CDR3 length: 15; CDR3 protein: CASSEVQGRNSPLHF
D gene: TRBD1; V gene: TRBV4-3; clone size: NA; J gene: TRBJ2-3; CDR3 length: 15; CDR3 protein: CASSRDLGGRDTQYF
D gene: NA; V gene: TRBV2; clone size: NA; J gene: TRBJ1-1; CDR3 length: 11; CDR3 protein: CASKENTEAFF
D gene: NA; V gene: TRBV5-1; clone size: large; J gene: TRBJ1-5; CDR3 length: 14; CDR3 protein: CASSPDSLNQPQHF
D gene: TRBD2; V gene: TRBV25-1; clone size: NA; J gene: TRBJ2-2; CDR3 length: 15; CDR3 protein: CASSYSGGLTGELFF
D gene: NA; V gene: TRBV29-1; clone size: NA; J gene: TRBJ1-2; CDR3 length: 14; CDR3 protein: CSVGERDMDYGYTF
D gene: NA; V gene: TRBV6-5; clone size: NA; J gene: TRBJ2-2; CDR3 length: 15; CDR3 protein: CASNIYSGITGELFF
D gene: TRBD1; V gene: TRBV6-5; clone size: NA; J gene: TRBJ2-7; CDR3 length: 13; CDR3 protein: CASSYRQGLEQYF
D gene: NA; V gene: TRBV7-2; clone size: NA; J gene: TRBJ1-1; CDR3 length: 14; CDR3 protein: CASSLGARSTEAFF
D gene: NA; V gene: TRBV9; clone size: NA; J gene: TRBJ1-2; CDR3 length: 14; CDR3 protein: CASSLPDSAHGYTF
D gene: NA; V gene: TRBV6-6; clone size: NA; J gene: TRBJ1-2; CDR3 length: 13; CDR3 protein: CASSYQGADGYTF
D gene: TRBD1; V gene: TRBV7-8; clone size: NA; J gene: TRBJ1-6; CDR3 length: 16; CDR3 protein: CASSPRTGEGNSPLHF
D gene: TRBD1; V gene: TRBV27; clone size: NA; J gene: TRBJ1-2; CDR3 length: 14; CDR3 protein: CASREGGRGYGYTF
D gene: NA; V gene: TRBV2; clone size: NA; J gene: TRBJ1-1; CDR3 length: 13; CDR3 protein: CASSDFQDAEAFF
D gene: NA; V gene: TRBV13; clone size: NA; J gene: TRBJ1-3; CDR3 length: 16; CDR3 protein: CASIYRGGGSGNTIYF
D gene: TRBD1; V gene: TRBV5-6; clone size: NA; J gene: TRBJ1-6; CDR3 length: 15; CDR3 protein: CASSFLGQGDSPLHF
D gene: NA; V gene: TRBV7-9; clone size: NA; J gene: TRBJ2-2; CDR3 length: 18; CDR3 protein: CASSFTDRHGPNTGELFF
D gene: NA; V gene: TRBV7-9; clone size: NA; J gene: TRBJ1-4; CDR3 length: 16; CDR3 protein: CASSLFPGPVGEKLFF
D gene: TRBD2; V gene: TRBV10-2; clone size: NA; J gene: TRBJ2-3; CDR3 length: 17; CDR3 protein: CASTHQGLAGGPDTQYF
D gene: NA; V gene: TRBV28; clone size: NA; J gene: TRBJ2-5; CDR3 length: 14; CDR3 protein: CASSSGFSQETQYF
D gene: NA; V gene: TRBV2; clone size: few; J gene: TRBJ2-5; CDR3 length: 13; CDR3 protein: CASSPLGRETQYF
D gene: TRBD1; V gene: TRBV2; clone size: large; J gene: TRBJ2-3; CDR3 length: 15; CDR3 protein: CASSKQGQGADTQYF
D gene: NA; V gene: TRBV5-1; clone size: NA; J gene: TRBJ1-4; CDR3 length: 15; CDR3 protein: CASSSSYLSGEKLFF
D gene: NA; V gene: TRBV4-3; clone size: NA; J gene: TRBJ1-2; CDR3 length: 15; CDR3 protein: CASSQARGVNYGYTF
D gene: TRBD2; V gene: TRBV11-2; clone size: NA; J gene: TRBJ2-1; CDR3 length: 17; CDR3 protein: CASSPRTSGGIYNEQFF
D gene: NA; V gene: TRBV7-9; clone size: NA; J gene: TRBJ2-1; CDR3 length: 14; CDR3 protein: CASTPRGAYNEQFF
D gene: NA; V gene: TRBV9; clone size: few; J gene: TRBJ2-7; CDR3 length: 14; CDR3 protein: CASSLRTGGDEQYF
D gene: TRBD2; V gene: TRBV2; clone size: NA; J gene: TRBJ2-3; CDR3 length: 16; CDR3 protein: CASILLAGGSTDTQYF
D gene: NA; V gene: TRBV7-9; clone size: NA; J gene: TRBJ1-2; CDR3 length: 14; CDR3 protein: CASSPSTGGYGYTF
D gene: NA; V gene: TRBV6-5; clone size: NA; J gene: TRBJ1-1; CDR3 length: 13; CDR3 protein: CASSLQLNTEAFF
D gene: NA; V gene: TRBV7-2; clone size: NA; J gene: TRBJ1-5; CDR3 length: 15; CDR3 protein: CASSLGGSNNQPQHF